This T cell receptor (beta chain) originates from a study of blood T cell repertoires in COVID-19 (dated by TCRdb to the early 2020s). Regarding the complete study: Samples covering the acute and convalescent phases of COVID-19 were provided by collaborators in the United States, Italy and Spain. A de-identified subject ID, COVID-19 status, age in years and sex were almost always included in the sample metadata. Where available, HLA class I and class II types were taken from metadata supplied by the sample provider and were not determined by assay-based typing. Deeply sampled blood TCRbeta repertoires from subjects exposed to, actively infected with, or recovered from COVID-19 were included in the dataset. The material from the prospective study consisted of cDNA or gDNA derived from T cells, B-cell-depleted T cells, or PBMCs. Samples were obtained from the ongoing ImmuneRACE study (first 160 participants) and from roughly 1,300 subjects provided by 6 global collaborators. A freely available public database, intended as a resource for researchers studying the immune response to SARS-CoV-2, is where the repertoires were released.

Notes on this clone: The antigen it recognizes is unknown. Per-base qualities were not stored, and no clone one base away is much larger.

TCRbeta CDR3 regions were amplified from genomic DNA using the immunoSEQ Assay, a bias-controlled multiplex PCR. On the authors' methods: Within the assay, amplification of reference gene primers was used to estimate how many nucleated cells each sample contained. To quantify the absolute abundance of each unique TCRbeta CDR3 rearrangement, sequence reads were collapsed and filtered. Productive Simpson clonality was computed per sample as the square root of Simpson's diversity index over productive rearrangements. The clones in this table, taken by TCRdb from immuneACCESS, are in-frame only. Not every clone is retained; where verified, under half of the shortfall comes from an unresolved V gene, and the cause of the rest is unknown. D and trimming come from the DNA, and the V and J calls and clone size come from that table. This sample comprises approximately 170,000 clones, around four fifths of them detected only once. In total, the top ten clones hold roughly 8% of the sample.

General study outcomes and caveats: How much clinical and demographic metadata was included differed by source and by participant, and the metadata was provided uncurated.

In the prospective study, participants were about 18 to 95 years old, resided in approximately 25 geographic areas of the United States, and were enrolled through a virtual design. To assign participants to cohorts, the prospective study relied on clinical history that participants themselves reported in a screening survey and a study questionnaire. Recovered participants in ImmuneRACE Cohort 3 were defined by two consecutive negative NP/OP PCR tests, clearance by a healthcare professional, or resolution of symptoms. Each participant in the prospective study had whole blood, serum and a nasopharyngeal or oropharyngeal swab collected by mobile phlebotomists. Additional blood draws and questionnaires over an approximately 2-month period could optionally be provided by prospective study participants. Blood samples from the prospective study were shipped frozen or at room temperature prior to DNA extraction.

From its cysteine to its phenylalanine, the CDR3 spans 15 amino acids. Solely the CDR3 DNA is kept, with 45 bases framed from the first base. V and J are trimmed by 1 base and 8 bases, and the gene matches miss 6 bases of the junction. The germline V gene (reference sequence) yields SEHNR for CDR1 and FQNEAQ for CDR2. The V and J segments used are TRBV7-9 and TRBJ1-1; the junction holds 11 bases that match TRBD1. Source material: PBMCs or T cells enriched from blood (not recorded which). The TCR was taken from a woman between 45 and 60 years old who had recovered from COVID-19. The sequence in DNA is TGTGCCAGCAGCTTAGGGACAGGGGGCGCGGGGGAAGCTTTCTTT. The encoded protein is CASSLGTGGAGEAFF.